This TCR beta chain was recorded in a study of CD8 T cells in Susac syndrome. Study-level results: The study recognized that its TCR sequencing and HLA analysis covered a relatively small number of individuals.

CD8+ and CD4+ T cells taken from blood had their TCR beta sequenced. Each multiple sclerosis control was a treatment-naive patient with relapsing-remitting disease that was either stable or active. To note about this clonotype: The antigen remains undetermined.

Random hexamers primed reverse transcription of 0.5 to 1 ug RNA. An immunoSEQ multiplex PCR generated amplified TCR beta CDR3 products spanning 54 Vbeta and 13 Jbeta. Each CDR3 protein is one row after TCRdb ran MiXCR on the immunoSEQ multiplex PCR reads. Of approximately 230,000 distinct CDR3 sequences in the sample, 93% are singletons; the top ten hold about 0.07%. This CDR3 spans 17 amino acids. Germline V gene data show CDR1 as MNHNS and CDR2 as SASEGT. V dropped 6 bases and J dropped 8; count of bases not matched to a gene: 13. The chain carries TRBV6-1 and TRBJ2-1; 13 nucleotides agree with TRBD2. This TCR was recovered from a human donor with multiple sclerosis. The specimen sequenced was CD4+ T cells from PBMCs. The CDR3 DNA reads TGTGCCAGCAGCCCCCGACTAGCGGGAGGTTGGGGACATGAGCAGTTCTTC. The encoded protein is CASSPRLAGGWGHEQFF.